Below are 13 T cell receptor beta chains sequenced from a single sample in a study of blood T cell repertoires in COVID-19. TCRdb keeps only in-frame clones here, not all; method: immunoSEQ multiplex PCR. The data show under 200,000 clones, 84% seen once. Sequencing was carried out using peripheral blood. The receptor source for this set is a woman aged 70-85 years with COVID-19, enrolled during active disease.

CDR3 residues: CATSDAFDNEQFF. The CDR3 DNA reads TGTGCCACCAGTGATGCGTTCGACAATGAGCAGTTCTTC. This chain connects TRBV24-1 to TRBJ2-1, with no clear D. The CDR3 spans 13 residues. Trimming shortened V by 3 bases and J by 5 bases, and 7 bases separated the two germline ends. The germline V gene encodes CDR1 KGHDR and CDR2 SFDVKD.

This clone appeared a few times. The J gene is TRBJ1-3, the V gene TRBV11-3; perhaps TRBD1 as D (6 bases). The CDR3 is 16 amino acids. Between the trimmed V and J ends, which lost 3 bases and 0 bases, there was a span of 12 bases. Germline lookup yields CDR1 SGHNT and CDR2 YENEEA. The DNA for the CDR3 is TGTGCCAGCAGCTTTCGAACAGGGAGCTCTGGAAACACCATATATTTT. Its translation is CASSFRTGSSGNTIYF.

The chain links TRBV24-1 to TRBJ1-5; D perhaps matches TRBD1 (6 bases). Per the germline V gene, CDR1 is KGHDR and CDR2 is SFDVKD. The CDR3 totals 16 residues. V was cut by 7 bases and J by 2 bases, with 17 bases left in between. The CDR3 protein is CATSESSNRGNQPQHF. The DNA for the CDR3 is TGTGCCACCAGCGAGAGTTCTAACAGGGGCAATCAGCCCCAGCATTTT.

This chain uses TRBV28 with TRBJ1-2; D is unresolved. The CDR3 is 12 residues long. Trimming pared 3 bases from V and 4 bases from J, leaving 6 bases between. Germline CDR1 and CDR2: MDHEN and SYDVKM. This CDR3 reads CASSLWAYGYTF. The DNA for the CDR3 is TGTGCCAGCAGTTTGTGGGCCTATGGCTACACCTTC.

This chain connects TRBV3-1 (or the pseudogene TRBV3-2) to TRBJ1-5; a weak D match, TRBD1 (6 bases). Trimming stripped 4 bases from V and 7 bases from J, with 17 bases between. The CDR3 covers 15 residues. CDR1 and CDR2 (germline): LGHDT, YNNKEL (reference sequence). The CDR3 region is CASSLKGGGDQPQHF. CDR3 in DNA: TGTGCCAGCAGCCTCAAGGGAGGGGGTGACCAGCCCCAGCATTTT.

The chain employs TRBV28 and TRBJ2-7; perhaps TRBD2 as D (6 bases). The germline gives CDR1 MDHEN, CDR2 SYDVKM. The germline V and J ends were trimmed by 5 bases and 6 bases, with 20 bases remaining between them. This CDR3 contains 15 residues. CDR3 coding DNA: TGTGCCAGCAGTGTCTTCGGGAGTAGCTTGGGCGAGCAGTACTTC. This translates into CASSVFGSSLGEQYF.

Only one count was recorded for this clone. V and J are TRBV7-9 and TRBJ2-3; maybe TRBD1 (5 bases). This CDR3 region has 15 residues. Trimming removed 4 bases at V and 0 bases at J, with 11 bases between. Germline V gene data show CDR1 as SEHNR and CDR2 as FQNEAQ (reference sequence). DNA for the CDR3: TGTGCCAGCAGCTCCTCGACAGCTAGCACAGATACGCAGTATTTT. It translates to CASSSSTASTDTQYF.

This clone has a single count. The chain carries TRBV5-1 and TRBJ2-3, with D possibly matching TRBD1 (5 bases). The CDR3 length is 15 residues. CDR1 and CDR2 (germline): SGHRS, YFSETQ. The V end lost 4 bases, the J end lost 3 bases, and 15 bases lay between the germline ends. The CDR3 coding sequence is TGCGCCAGCAGCCAAACAGGAGTTGGGACAGATACGCAGTATTTT. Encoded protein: CASSQTGVGTDTQYF.

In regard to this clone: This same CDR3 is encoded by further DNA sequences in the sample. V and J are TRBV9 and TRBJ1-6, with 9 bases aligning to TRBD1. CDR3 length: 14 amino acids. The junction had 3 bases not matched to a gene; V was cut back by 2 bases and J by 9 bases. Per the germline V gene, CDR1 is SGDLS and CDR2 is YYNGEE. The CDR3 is CASSVGQGGSPLHF. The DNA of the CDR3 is TGTGCCAGCAGCGTGGGACAGGGTGGTTCACCCCTCCACTTT.

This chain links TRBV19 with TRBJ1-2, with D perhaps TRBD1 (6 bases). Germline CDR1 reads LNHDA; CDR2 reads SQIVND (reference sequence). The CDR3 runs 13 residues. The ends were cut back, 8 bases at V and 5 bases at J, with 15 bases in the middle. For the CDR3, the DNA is TGTGCCAGTGAACCGGGACAAAAGTATGGCTACACCTTC. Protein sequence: CASEPGQKYGYTF.

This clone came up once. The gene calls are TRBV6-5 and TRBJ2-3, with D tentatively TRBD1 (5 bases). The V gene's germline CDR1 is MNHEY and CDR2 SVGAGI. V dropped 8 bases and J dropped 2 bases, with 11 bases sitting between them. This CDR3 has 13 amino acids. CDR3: CASLRQITDTQYF. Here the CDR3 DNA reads TGTGCCAGCCTTCGACAGATCACAGATACGCAGTATTTT.

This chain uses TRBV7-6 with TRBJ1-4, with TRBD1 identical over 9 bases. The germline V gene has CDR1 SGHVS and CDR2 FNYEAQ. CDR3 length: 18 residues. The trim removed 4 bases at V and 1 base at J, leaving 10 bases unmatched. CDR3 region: CASSSGQGYGGTNEKLFF. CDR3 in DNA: TGTGCCAGCAGCTCCGGACAGGGGTACGGCGGAACTAATGAAAAACTGTTTTTT.

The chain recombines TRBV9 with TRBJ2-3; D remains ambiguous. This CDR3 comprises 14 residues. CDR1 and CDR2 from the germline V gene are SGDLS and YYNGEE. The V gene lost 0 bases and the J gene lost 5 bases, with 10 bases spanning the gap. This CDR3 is CASSVGGERDTQYF. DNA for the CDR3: TGTGCCAGCAGCGTAGGAGGAGAGCGAGATACGCAGTATTTT.